A single sample is the source of the 14 T cell receptor beta chains below, sequenced in a study of T cell repertoires in cytomegalovirus infection. TCRdb processed the reads anew with MiXCR; each CDR3 protein has one entry. Of 550,000 to 850,000 distinct CDR3 sequences listed, around 35% are singletons. These receptors have no identified antigens. The sequences come from cultured PBMCs, collected from culture after CMV antigen stimulation. The receptors shown here come from a human donor in good health (CMV status not recorded). Some clones in this sample may be carry-over from other donors' samples.

The gene calls are TRBV10-3 and TRBJ2-5; 10 positions match TRBD2. Germline assignment: CDR1 ENHRY and CDR2 SYGVKD. This CDR3 is 13 amino acids long. V was pared by 5 bases and J by 4 bases, with 1 base of the junction left unmatched. The CDR3 DNA is TGTGCCATCAGTAGACTAGCGGGAGAGACCCAGTACTTC. The encoded protein is CAISRLAGETQYF.

This sequence joins TRBV10-3 and TRBJ2-5; D ambiguous. From germline, CDR1 is ENHRY and CDR2 SYGVKD. The CDR3 extends over 11 amino acids. V was trimmed by 6 bases and J by 9 bases, leaving 11 bases between them. CDR3 region: CAISSTGPQYF. Written as DNA, the CDR3 is TGTGCCATCAGCAGCACCGGGCCCCAGTACTTC.

The rearrangement joins TRBV6-6 to TRBJ2-3, with no clear D. Germline CDR1 MNHNY, CDR2 SVGAGI (reference sequence). V was cut by 2 bases and J by 3 bases, with 3 bases left in between. There are 12 residues in the CDR3. Here the CDR3 reads CASSYETDTQYF. The CDR3 DNA reads TGTGCCAGCAGTTACGAAACAGATACGCAGTATTTT.

This rearrangement joins TRBV7-2 to TRBJ2-1, with TRBD1 matching 8 bases. The CDR3 extends over 14 amino acids. Germline values: CDR1 SGHTA, CDR2 FQGNSA. Germline trimming cut 5 bases from V and 5 bases from J; bases unmatched to any gene: 5. CDR3 in DNA: TGTGCCAGCAGCCAGGACAGGGCTAACAATGAGCAGTTCTTC. Translated: CASSQDRANNEQFF.

The gene calls are TRBV6-2 or TRBV6-3 and TRBJ1-5; D may be TRBD1 (5 bases). The CDR3 sequence is 15 residues long. V shed 5 bases and J shed 2 bases, with 13 bases lying between them. Germline V gives CDR1 MNHEY, CDR2 SVGEGT. In DNA, the CDR3 is TGTGCCAGCAGTACCCCGGGAGGGGGCAATCAGCCCCAGCATTTT. Protein product: CASSTPGGGNQPQHF.

This clonotype was observed a handful of times. This chain links TRBV7-9 with TRBJ2-1; weak D call: TRBD2 (6 bases). The CDR3 runs to 13 residues. Trimming removed 5 bases at V and 6 bases at J, with 11 bases between. The germline gives CDR1 SEHNR, CDR2 FQNEAQ (reference sequence). CDR3 region: CASSQYGGNEQFF. DNA for the CDR3: TGTGCCAGCAGCCAATACGGGGGCAATGAGCAGTTCTTC.

This clonotype appeared a few times. The V and J genes are TRBV10-3 and TRBJ1-2; 8 nucleotides match TRBD1. Looked up from germline, CDR1 is ENHRY and CDR2 is SYGVKD. The CDR3 contains 13 residues. Trimming cost V 11 bases and J 2 bases; bases outside gene matches: 7. The CDR3 coding sequence is TGTGCCGTCGAGGACAGGGCGAACTATGGCTACACCTTC. As protein: CAVEDRANYGYTF.

This clonotype was observed a handful of times. V usage is TRBV7-9 and J usage is TRBJ2-3; 11 bases are a match to TRBD2. The ends lost 4 bases at V and 4 bases at J; junction bases unmatched: 10. CDR1 SEHNR and CDR2 FQNEAQ come from the germline V gene (reference sequence). The CDR3 consists of 17 residues. The CDR3 protein is CASSSQLAGGPPDTQYF. The CDR3 DNA follows: TGTGCCAGCAGCTCGCAGTTAGCGGGAGGGCCCCCAGATACGCAGTATTTT. Together with reference TRBV7-9 and TRBJ2-3, the CDR3 gives the full variable domain: DTGVSQNPRHKITKRGQNVTFRCDPISEHNRLYWYRQTLGQGPEFLTYFQNEAQLEKSRLLSDRFSAERPKGSFSTLEIQRTEQGDSAMYLCASSSQLAGGPPDTQYFGPGTRLTVL.

There are a few counts of this clonotype. The rearrangement uses TRBV7-8 and TRBJ2-1; D might be TRBD1 (6 bases). CDR1 is SGHVS, CDR2 FQNEAQ, per germline. This CDR3 is 13 amino acids long. Trimming shortened V by 6 bases and J by 2 bases, and 8 bases separated the two germline ends. In DNA, the CDR3 is TGTGCCAGCAGGGACAGCCCCTACAATGAGCAGTTCTTC. Its translation is CASRDSPYNEQFF.

The genes are TRBV7-7 and TRBJ2-5, with a weak D call TRBD2 (5 bases). This CDR3 is 15 amino acids long. V gave up 7 bases and J gave up 5 bases, with 20 bases separating them. In germline, CDR1 is SSHAT, CDR2 FNYEAQ (reference sequence). For the CDR3, the DNA is TGTGCCAGCACCAAAGGACTTGCATTTTGGGAGACCCAGTACTTC. Its translation is CASTKGLAFWETQYF.

The chain links TRBV2 to TRBJ2-1; D is uncertain. Germline CDR1 and CDR2: SNHLY and FYNNEI. CDR3 length: 16 amino acids. V lost 6 bases to trimming and J lost 5 bases, with 20 bases between them. CDR3 coding DNA: TGTGCCAGCAGCGAAAACCCTTCTAGTTTAGACAATGAGCAGTTCTTC. Translation: CASSENPSSLDNEQFF.

Note on this clonotype: With a much larger clone just one base away, this may be a read error. V usage is TRBV7-2 and J usage is TRBJ2-4; D perhaps matches TRBD1 (5 bases). The germline V and J ends were trimmed by 3 bases and 5 bases, with 11 bases remaining between them. Germline CDR1 SGHTA, CDR2 FQGNSA. There are 14 residues in the CDR3. The chain's CDR3 is CASSLGQTQNIQYF. The CDR3 nucleotides are TGTGCCAGCAGCTTGGGGCAGACCCAAAACATTCAGTACTTC.

The gene calls are TRBV20-1 and TRBJ2-2; D tentatively reads TRBD1 or TRBD2 (5 bases each). V lost 5 bases, J lost 6 bases, and 16 bases lay in between. CDR3 size: 14 residues. CDR1 is DFQATT, CDR2 SNEGSKA, per germline (reference sequence). The CDR3, as DNA: TGCAGTGCTCCCGGGACCCTGAGCCCCGGGGAGCTGTTTTTT. This sequence encodes CSAPGTLSPGELFF.

This clonotype was observed a few times. The V call is TRBV11-2, the J call TRBJ2-2; D is uncertain. The CDR3 totals 14 residues. V dropped 5 bases and J dropped 7 bases, with 14 bases sitting between them. CDR1 is SGHAT and CDR2 is FQNNGV in the germline V gene. This CDR3 reads CASSASTSVGELFF. CDR3 bases: TGTGCCAGCAGCGCATCAACCTCGGTCGGGGAGCTGTTTTTT.